This T cell receptor (beta chain) was sequenced in a study of T cell repertoires in cytomegalovirus infection. Study details: Both CMV infection and a matching HLA type were indicated by public TCR beta signatures.

Trimming removed 2 bases from V and 0 bases from J, with 16 bases in between. There are 16 residues in the CDR3. CDR1 is DFQATT, CDR2 SNEGSKA, per germline (reference sequence). Study-wide findings and caveats: In two of eight donors, the top clonotype was HLA-C-restricted CMV-specific.

Each CDR3 protein gets one entry after TCRdb re-called the reads with MiXCR. The repertoire holds some 900,000 distinct CDR3 sequences, over 25% seen once, with around 12% in the top ten. Concerning this clonotype: The target antigen is unknown.

The material sequenced was cultured CD8+ T cells from PBMCs, taken from culture after CMV antigen stimulation. The chain links TRBV20-1 to TRBJ2-5; the D call may be TRBD1 or TRBD2 (5 bases each). The receptor's source is a human donor in good health (CMV status not recorded). Some clones in this sample may be carry-over from other donors' samples. The CDR3 coding sequence is TGCAGTGCTAGAACTAAGGGACGGTGGTACCAAGAGACCCAGTACTTC. Amino acids: CSARTKGRWYQETQYF.